Following are 11 T cell receptor beta chains from one sample sequenced in a study of early T cells in non-severe SARS-CoV-2 infection. Via MiXCR, TCRdb re-called the 5' RACE reads, giving one row per CDR3 protein. Altogether 70,000 to 90,000 distinct CDR3 sequences are present, roughly 10% being singletons, with the ten largest covering approximately 4.8%. Sequencing was done on a sample of whole blood. These receptors were obtained from an adult who was a healthcare worker with PCR-confirmed SARS-CoV-2 infection or an uninfected control (not recorded which).

The chain uses TRBV11-2 and TRBJ2-7, with D perhaps matching TRBD1 (5 bases). CDR1 is SGHAT, CDR2 FQNNGV, per germline. This CDR3 has 16 residues. The germline V and J ends were trimmed by 4 bases and 2 bases, with 18 bases remaining between them. This CDR3 reads CASSSDLGPPTYEQYF. In DNA, the CDR3 is TGTGCCAGCAGCTCTGACCTGGGGCCCCCGACCTACGAGCAGTACTTC.

The CDR3 DNA reads as TGTGCCAGCAGCCCAACGGGTGGGGACGAGACCCAGTACTTC. Translating it yields CASSPTGGDETQYF. The genes are TRBV9 and TRBJ2-5; the D gene could be TRBD1 or TRBD2 (5 bases each). CDR3 length: 14 amino acids. Trimming took 4 bases from V and 5 from J, leaving 15 bases between them. Looked up from germline, CDR1 is SGDLS and CDR2 is YYNGEE. The full variable domain, completed using reference TRBV9 and TRBJ2-5, is DSGVTQTPKHLITATGQRVTLRCSPRSGDLSVYWYQQSLDQGLQFLIQYYNGEERAKGNILERFSAQQFPDLHSELNLSSLELGDSALYFCASSPTGGDETQYFGPGTRLLVL.

J is TRBJ1-5 and V is TRBV6-1, with D unclear. Germline assignment: CDR1 MNHNS and CDR2 SASEGT. V lost 7 bases and J 7 bases, leaving 17 bases between the germline ends. The CDR3 spans 14 residues. The CDR3 loop is CASKNEAHSQPQHF. As DNA, the CDR3 is TGTGCCAGCAAAAACGAGGCACATAGCCAGCCCCAGCATTTT.

The rearrangement uses TRBV7-2 and TRBJ1-1; possibly TRBD1 for D (6 bases). Deletions cut 7 bases from V and 8 bases from J, with 14 bases between. In germline, CDR1 is SGHTA, CDR2 FQGNSA. The CDR3 has 12 residues. The CDR3 protein is CASNSWGAEAFF. The CDR3 nucleotides are TGTGCCAGCAACTCCTGGGGGGCGGAAGCTTTCTTT.

The J gene is TRBJ2-3, the V gene TRBV4-3; D gene uncertain. Germline loops: CDR1 LGHNA, CDR2 YSLEER. V dropped 0 bases and J dropped 4 bases, with 5 bases sitting between them. The CDR3 covers 13 residues. The CDR3 DNA follows: TGCGCCAGCAGCCAAGAACTGCCAGATACGCAGTATTTT. Residues: CASSQELPDTQYF.

J is TRBJ2-2 and V is TRBV2; TRBD1 matches at 9 bases. J was trimmed by 3 bases and V by 8 bases; bases with no gene match: 7. Per germline, CDR1 SNHLY and CDR2 FYNNEI. The CDR3 runs 15 residues. For the CDR3, the DNA is TGTGCCAGCTGCGGGGACAGGGCTTACACCGGGGAGCTGTTTTTT. Amino acids: CASCGDRAYTGELFF.

This chain connects TRBV29-1 to TRBJ1-1, with a possible D match to TRBD1 (5 bases). V dropped 8 bases and J dropped 4 bases, with 17 bases sitting between them. The CDR3 runs 13 residues. Looked up from germline, CDR1 is SQVTM and CDR2 is ANQGSEA. The CDR3 DNA follows: TGCAGCACGACAGAGGACGACTTCACTGAAGCTTTCTTT. It encodes CSTTEDDFTEAFF.

V usage is TRBV6-2 or TRBV6-3 and J usage is TRBJ1-1; D might be TRBD1 (6 bases). CDR3 length equals 13 residues. CDR1 is MNHEY, CDR2 SVGEGT, per germline. V lost 4 bases, J lost 1 base, and 7 bases lay in between. CDR3 protein: CASSWGQNTEAFF. The CDR3 DNA reads as TGTGCCAGCAGTTGGGGACAGAACACTGAAGCTTTCTTT.

CDR3 coding DNA: TGCAGCGTTGGAGGGAACCAAGAGACCCAGTACTTC. This translates into CSVGGNQETQYF. The rearrangement joins TRBV29-1 to TRBJ2-5, with D maybe TRBD2 (5 bases). This CDR3 is built from 12 residues. Germline assignment: CDR1 SQVTM and CDR2 ANQGSEA. With 4 bases removed from V and 0 bases from J, the gap between germline ends came to 6 bases. Variable domain in full (rest from reference TRBV29-1 and TRBJ2-5): SAVISQKPSRDICQRGTSLTIQCQVDSQVTMMFWYRQQPGQSLTLIATANQGSEATYESGFVIDKFPISRPNLTFSTLTVSNMSPEDSSIYLCSVGGNQETQYFGPGTRLLVL.

V gene TRBV6-2 or TRBV6-3 combines with J gene TRBJ1-5, with D perhaps TRBD1 (5 bases). V was shortened by 2 bases and J by 9 bases, with 14 bases between the two germline ends. Germline V gene lookup returns CDR1 MNHEY and CDR2 SVGEGT. The CDR3 runs 14 residues. The CDR3 bases are TGTGCCAGCAGTTACCGCTCAGGGATACCGCCCCAGCATTTT. Amino acids: CASSYRSGIPPQHF.

This clonotype has just a few counts. The V and J genes are TRBV29-1 and TRBJ2-3; D is perhaps TRBD1 (5 bases). CDR3 size: 13 residues. The V gene's germline CDR1 is SQVTM and CDR2 ANQGSEA. Trimming stripped 7 bases from V and 0 bases from J, with 11 bases between. The CDR3 is CSGQGHSTDTQYF. CDR3 sequence (DNA): TGCAGCGGGCAGGGCCACAGCACAGATACGCAGTATTTT.